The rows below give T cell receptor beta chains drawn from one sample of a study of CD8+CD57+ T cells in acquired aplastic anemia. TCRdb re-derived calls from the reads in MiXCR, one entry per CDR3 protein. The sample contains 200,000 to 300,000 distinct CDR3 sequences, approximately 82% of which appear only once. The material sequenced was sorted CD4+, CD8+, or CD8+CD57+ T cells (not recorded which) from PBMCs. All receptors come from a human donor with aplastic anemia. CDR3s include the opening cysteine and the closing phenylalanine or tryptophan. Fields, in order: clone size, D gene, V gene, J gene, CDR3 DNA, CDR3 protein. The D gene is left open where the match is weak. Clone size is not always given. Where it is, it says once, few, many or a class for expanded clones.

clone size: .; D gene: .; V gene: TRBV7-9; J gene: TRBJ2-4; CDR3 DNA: TGTGCCAGCAGAGGTGGGGGGAACAATCAGCAGTTC; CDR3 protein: CASRGGGNNQQF
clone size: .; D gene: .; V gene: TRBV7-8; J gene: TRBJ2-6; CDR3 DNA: TGTGCCAGCAGCTTAGGGAGGGTTCCCGATGGGCACAACGTCCTGACTTTC; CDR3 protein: CASSLGRVPDGHNVLTF
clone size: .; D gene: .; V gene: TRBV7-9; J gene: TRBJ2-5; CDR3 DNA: TGCGCCAGCAGTTCTCGCGGGGATTGGTGCGAGGCCGAGTACTTC; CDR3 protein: CASSSRGDWCEAEYF
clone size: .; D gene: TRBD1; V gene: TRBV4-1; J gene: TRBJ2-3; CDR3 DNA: TGCGCCAGCAGCCAAGATAGGGGGCGGACAGAGAAGGGGTATTTT; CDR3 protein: CASSQDRGRTEKGYF
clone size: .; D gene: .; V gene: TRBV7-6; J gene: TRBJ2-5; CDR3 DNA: TGTGCCAGCAGCACCGCCGACGAGAGGGAGGAGACCCAGTACTTC; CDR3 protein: CASSTADEREETQYF
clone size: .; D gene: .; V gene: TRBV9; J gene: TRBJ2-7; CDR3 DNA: TGTGCCAGCAGCGTGAGTCTGAGCTCCTACGAGCAGTACTTC; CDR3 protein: CASSVSLSSYEQYF
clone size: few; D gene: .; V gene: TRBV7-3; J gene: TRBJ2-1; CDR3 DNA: TGTGCCAGCAGTTCTAAAAGAAGTGGGGGGAGCGATGAGCAGTTCTTC; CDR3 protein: CASSSKRSGGSDEQFF
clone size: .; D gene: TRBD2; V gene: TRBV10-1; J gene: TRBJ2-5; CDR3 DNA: TGCGCCAGCAGTCCGGGACTAGAGGAAGAGACCCAGTACTTC; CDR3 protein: CASSPGLEEETQYF
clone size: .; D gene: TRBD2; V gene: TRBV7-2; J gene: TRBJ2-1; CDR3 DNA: TGTGCCAGCAGCTTAGAGGCGGGGGGAAATAATGAGCAGTTCTTC; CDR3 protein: CASSLEAGGNNEQFF
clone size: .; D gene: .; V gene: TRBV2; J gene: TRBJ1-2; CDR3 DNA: TGTGCCAGCAGTGAAGACCGACTTTTTAACTATGGCTACACCTTC; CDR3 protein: CASSEDRLFNYGYTF
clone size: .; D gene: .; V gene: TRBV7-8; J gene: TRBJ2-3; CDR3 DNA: TGTGCCAGCAGCGTAGGGTCAGGTCCGCAGTCTTTT; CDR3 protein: CASSVGSGPQSF
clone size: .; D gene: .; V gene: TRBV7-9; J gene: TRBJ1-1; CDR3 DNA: TGTGCCAGCAGCTTTGCTAGCGCAGTGAGCAGTGCTTCGTTCTTT; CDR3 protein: CASSFASAVSSASFF
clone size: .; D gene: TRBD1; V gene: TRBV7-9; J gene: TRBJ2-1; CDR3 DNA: TGTGCCAGCAGCTCACAGGGGGCGCGGAATGAGCAGTTCTTC; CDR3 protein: CASSSQGARNEQFF
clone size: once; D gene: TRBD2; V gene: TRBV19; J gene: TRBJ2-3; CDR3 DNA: TGTGCCAGTAGTATAGCTAGCGGTGCCGACAATCAGTATTTC; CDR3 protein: CASSIASGADNQYF
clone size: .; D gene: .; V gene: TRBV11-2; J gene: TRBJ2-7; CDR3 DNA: TGTGCCAGCAGTTGGTCTGGGGAAGAGCAGTACTTC; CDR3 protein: CASSWSGEEQYF
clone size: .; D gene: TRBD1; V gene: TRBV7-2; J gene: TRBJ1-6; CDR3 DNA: TGTGCCAGCAGCGAGGCAGGGGGCGTGGACTATGGCCCCCTCCACTTT; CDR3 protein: CASSEAGGVDYGPLHF
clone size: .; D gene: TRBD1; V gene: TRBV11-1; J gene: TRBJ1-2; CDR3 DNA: TGTGCCAGCAGCTTAGGGGAAACAGGGGTGAATTATGGCTACACCTTC; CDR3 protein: CASSLGETGVNYGYTF
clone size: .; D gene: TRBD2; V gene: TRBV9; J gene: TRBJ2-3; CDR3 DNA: TGTGCCAGCAGCCCCAGACTAGCGGGAATTCTTGGTGAGCAGTATTTT; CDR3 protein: CASSPRLAGILGEQYF
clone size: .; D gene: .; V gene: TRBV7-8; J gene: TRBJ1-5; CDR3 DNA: TGTGCCAGCAGCCAATCGTGCGAAGGCCACCCCCTGGGTTTT; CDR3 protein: CASSQSCEGHPLGF
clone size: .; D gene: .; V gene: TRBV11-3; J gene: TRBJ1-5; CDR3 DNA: TGTGCCAGCAGTGAGTCTTTAACCAATCAGCCCCAGCATTTT; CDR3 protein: CASSESLTNQPQHF
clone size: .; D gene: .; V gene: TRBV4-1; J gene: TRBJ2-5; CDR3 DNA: TGCGCCAGCATTGGGGGGGCGGAGACCCAGTACTTC; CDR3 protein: CASIGGAETQYF
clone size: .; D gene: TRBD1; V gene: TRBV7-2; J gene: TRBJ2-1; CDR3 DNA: TGTGCCAGCAGCTGGACAGGGAAGGGCAATGAGCAGTTCTTC; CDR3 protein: CASSWTGKGNEQFF
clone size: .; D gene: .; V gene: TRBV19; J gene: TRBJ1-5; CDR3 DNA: TGTGCCAGTAGTGCCACGACAGGTTCTCATCAGCCCCAGCATTTT; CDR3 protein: CASSATTGSHQPQHF
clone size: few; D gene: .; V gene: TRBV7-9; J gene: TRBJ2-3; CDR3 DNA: TGTGCCAGCAGCTTAGCGCGAGGGCCCGTGACGCAGTATTTT; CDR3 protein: CASSLARGPVTQYF
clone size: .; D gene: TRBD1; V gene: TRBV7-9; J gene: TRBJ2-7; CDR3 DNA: TGTGCCAGCAGCTCCCCCAGGGGGCGCGGGCTACACGAGCAGTACTTC; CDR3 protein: CASSSPRGRGLHEQYF
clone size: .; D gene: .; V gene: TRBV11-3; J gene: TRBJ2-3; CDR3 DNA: TGTGCCAGCGGCCAAGATACCCCCCATACGCAGTATTTT; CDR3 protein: CASGQDTPHTQYF
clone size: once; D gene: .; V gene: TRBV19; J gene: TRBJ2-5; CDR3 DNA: TGTGCCAGTAGCATAGCCAACGGGACCAACAAGACCCAGTACTTC; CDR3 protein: CASSIANGTNKTQYF
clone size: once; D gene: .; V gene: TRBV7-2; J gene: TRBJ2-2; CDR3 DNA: TGTGCCAGCAGCTTAGTACCAGAGGGGATAGTTTTT; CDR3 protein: CASSLVPEGIVF
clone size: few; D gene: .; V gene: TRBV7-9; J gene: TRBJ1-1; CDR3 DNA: TGTGCCAGCAGCTTAGGTGCTCCCGGGGAACCGAACACTGAAGCTTTCTTT; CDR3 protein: CASSLGAPGEPNTEAFF
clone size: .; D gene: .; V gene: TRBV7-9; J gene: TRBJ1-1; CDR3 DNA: TGTGCCAGCAGCTTAGAATCGGGGGCCGGGGAGCAGTACTTCTTT; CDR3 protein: CASSLESGAGEQYFF
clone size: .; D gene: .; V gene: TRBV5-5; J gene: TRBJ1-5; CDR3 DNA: TGCGCCAGCAGCCATTCACAGACTCAGCCCCAGCATTTT; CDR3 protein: CASSHSQTQPQHF